This TCR beta chain was recorded in a study of cytomegalovirus exposure and HLA in healthy donors. The V gene end was trimmed by 5 bases and the J gene end by 7 bases; junction bases not matched to a gene: 8. Germline CDR1 reads MNHEY; CDR2 reads SVGAGI. The CDR3 covers 14 residues. 13 Jbeta primers and 60 Vbeta primers were used for the PCR. The table came from immunoSEQ multiplex PCR; TCRdb's copy has only in-frame clones and leaves some out. The sample has some 120,000 clones, more than 80% seen once; the top ten hold about 9.2%. Sequenced input: PBMCs. This TCR was recovered from a young man in good health and CMV-seropositive. The chain is built from TRBV6-5 and TRBJ1-3; 7 positions agree with TRBD1. CDR3 nucleotides: TGTGCCAGCAGTCGAAAGACAGGGACCAACACCATATATTTT. Its protein product is CASSRKTGTNTIYF.